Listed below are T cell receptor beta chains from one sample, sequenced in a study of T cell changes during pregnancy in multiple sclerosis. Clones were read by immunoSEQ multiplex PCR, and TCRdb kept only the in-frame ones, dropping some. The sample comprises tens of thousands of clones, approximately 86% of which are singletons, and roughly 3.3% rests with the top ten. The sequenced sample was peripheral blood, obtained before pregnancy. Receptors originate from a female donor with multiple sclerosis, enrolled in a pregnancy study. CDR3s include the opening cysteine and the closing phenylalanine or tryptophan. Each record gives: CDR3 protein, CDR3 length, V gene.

CASSFSNQPQHF,12,TRBV28
CASSQEGDSSYEQYF,15,TRBV4-2
CASSLGWGTTNTEAFF,16,TRBV5-4
CASSLARTIRTQYF,14,TRBV27
CASRYTGTAGDEQFF,15,TRBV7-9
CASSLQRGKGYTF,13,TRBV7-2
CATSRERGYGYTF,13,TRBV15
CASSLILRETEAFF,14,TRBV28
CASSQDSTNTDTQYF,15,TRBV4-2
CASSHSAGDNEQFF,14,TRBV4-2
CSVVTGSSYNEQFF,14,TRBV29-1
CASSGGNYEQYF,12,TRBV2
CASSLGDRADTQYF,14,TRBV27
CASSNGQNSPLHF,13,TRBV6-6
CASRPLPLLRSFPGTDTQYF,20,TRBV27
CASSRGHPSNQPQHF,15,TRBV6-5
CASSQQNKETQYF,13,TRBV7-6
CASSWDRLNTEAFF,14,TRBV6-1
CASSPQLSSGEQYF,14,TRBV18
CASGLGGRTGSIGGYTF,17,TRBV12-5
CASSPGQGLDAFF,13,TRBV7-2
CASSQGPASTDYIF,14,TRBV4-3
CASSVLAGEGYEQYF,15,TRBV9
CASSIATGRETQYF,14,TRBV19
CASSPNPAGSYEQYF,15,TRBV7-9
CASSLDFSANEQFF,14,TRBV7-9
CAARDRINQPQHF,13,TRBV2
CASSPRLAGGDTQYF,15,TRBV10-1
CASSHRRTDTQYF,13,TRBV6-5
CASGGSTYEQYF,12,TRBV28
CVDLVAGGLEAFF,13,TRBV7-5
CAWSVLGASYNEQFF,15,TRBV30
CASSPRRNSGNSPLHF,16,TRBV19
CASMGQGAYNEQFF,14,TRBV6-5
CASSYSGLEAYEQYF,15,TRBV6-5
CASSIGFGTSLFNGNEQFF,19,TRBV19
CASSPRGGSNEQFF,14,TRBV5-1
CASIGGYTEAFF,12,TRBV19
CASSLPDGGRNEQFF,15,TRBV7-8
CAISEIRDVGQGDEKLFF,18,TRBV10-3
CASSPPGTSGRFGTDTQYF,19,TRBV11-3
CASRPQGTGANVLTF,15,TRBV6-5
CAWSEWTGDNQPQHF,15,TRBV30
CASSPQGDRVHNEQFF,16,TRBV9
CSARGGADTF,10,TRBV20-1
CASRGSAGGRYSNQPQHF,18,TRBV9
CASSDRTSGSNNEQFF,16,TRBV7-2
CASTHSRDEQFF,12,TRBV6-5
CASSLNRGEWMVAFF,15,TRBV7-8
CASRPGGQGSGYTF,14,TRBV18
CASSISRAGREQYF,14,TRBV19
CASSYHTGSVAEAFF,15,TRBV6-5
CASRSGTGSF,10,TRBV2
CASTSKGPGNSPLHF,15,TRBV7-9
CASSAGTVRETQYF,14,TRBV6-1
CAWTDEGTEAFF,12,TRBV30
CAISGTLEGGYTF,13,TRBV10-3
CASAPGLAESYEQYF,15,TRBV10-3